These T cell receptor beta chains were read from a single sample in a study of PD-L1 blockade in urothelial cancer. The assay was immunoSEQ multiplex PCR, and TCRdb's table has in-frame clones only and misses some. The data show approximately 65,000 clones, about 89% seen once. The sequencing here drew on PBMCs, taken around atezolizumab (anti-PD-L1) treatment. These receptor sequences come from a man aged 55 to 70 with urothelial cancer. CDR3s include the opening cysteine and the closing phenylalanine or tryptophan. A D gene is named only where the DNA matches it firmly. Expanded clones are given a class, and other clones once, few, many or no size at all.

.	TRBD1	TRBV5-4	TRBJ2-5	CASSLGARGPETQYF	TGTGCCAGCAGCTTGGGGGCCAGGGGGCCAGAGACCCAGTACTTC
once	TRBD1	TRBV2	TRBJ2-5	CASKDQGAETQYF	TGTGCCAGCAAGGACCAGGGGGCGGAGACCCAGTACTTC
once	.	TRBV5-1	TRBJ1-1	CASSPGRGNTEAFF	TGCGCCAGCAGCCCGGGTAGGGGGAACACTGAAGCTTTCTTT
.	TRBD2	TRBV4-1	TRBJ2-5	CASSRLLAGGPWGETQYF	TGCGCCAGCAGCCGACTCTTAGCGGGGGGGCCTTGGGGAGAGACCCAGTACTTC
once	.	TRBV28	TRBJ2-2	CASSLWAASNTGELFF	TGTGCCAGCAGTTTATGGGCGGCCTCGAACACCGGGGAGCTGTTTTTT
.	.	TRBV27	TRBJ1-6	CASSLRLTPPNSPLHF	TGTGCCAGCAGTTTAAGGCTGACACCGCCTAATTCACCCCTCCACTTT
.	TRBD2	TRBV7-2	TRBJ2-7	CASSSPRGLALYEQYF	TGTGCCAGCAGCTCCCCTCGGGGACTAGCTCTCTACGAGCAGTATTTC
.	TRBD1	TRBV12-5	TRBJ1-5	CASGLTGGEGQPQHF	TGTGCTAGTGGTTTGACAGGGGGAGAGGGTCAGCCCCAGCATTTT
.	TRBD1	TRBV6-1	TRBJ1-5	CASSTGGGQPQHF	TGTGCCAGCAGCACAGGGGGCGGTCAGCCCCAGCATTTT
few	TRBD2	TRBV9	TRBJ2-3	CASSAEAGGVTDTQYF	TGTGCCAGCAGCGCAGAAGCGGGAGGTGTCACAGATACGCAGTATTTT
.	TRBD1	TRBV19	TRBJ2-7	CASAVSGQGAYEQYF	TGTGCGAGCGCTGTTTCGGGACAGGGGGCCTACGAGCAGTACTTC
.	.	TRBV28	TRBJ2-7	CASGSLPGSYEQYF	TGTGCCAGCGGATCTCTTCCGGGTTCTTACGAGCAGTACTTC
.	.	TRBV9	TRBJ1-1	CASSVVPSGTEAFF	TGTGCCAGCAGCGTAGTTCCGTCGGGGACTGAAGCTTTCTTT
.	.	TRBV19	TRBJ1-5	CATGRGNNQPQHF	TGTGCCACCGGAAGGGGAAACAATCAGCCCCAGCATTTT
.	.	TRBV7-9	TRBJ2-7	CASTPGHEQYF	TGTGCCAGCACCCCAGGGCACGAGCAGTACTTC
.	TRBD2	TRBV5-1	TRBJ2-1	CASSTRLAGGVFYNEQFF	TGCGCCAGCAGCACCCGACTAGCGGGAGGCGTGTTCTACAATGAGCAGTTCTTC
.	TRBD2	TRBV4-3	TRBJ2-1	CASSQEWSGSSYNEQFF	TGCGCCAGCAGCCAAGAATGGAGCGGGAGCTCCTACAATGAGCAGTTCTTC
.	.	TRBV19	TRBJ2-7	CASSPPGSLLQQYF	TGTGCCAGTAGTCCCCCGGGGTCCCTGCTTCAGCAGTACTTC
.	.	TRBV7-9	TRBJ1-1	CASSLEGGDTEAFF	TGTGCCAGCAGCTTAGAAGGGGGGGACACTGAAGCTTTCTTT
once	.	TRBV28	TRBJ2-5	CASSAYRVGQETQYF	TGTGCCAGCAGTGCCTACAGGGTTGGTCAAGAGACCCAGTACTTC
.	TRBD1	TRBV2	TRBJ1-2	CASSEARDRVVYGYTF	TGTGCCAGCAGTGAAGCGCGGGACAGGGTCGTTTATGGCTACACCTTC
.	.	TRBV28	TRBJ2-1	CASTTTWGVWAGSSYNEQFF	TGTGCCAGCACTACCACCTGGGGGGTCTGGGCCGGGAGCTCCTACAATGAGCAGTTCTTC
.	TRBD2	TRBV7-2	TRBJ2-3	CASSLDGTSGASSTDTQYF	TGTGCCAGCAGCTTAGATGGGACTAGCGGGGCGTCTAGCACAGATACGCAGTATTTT
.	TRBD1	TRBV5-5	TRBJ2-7	CASSSDRSHYEQYF	TGTGCCAGCAGCTCGGACAGGTCACACTACGAGCAGTACTTC
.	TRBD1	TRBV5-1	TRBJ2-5	CASSLGRGLETQYF	TGCGCCAGCAGCTTGGGCAGGGGGCTGGAGACCCAGTACTTC
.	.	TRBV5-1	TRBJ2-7	CASSFRTASYEQYF	TGCGCCAGCAGCTTTCGGACAGCCTCCTACGAGCAGTACTTC
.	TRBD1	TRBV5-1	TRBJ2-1	CASSPEGQGKNEQFF	TGCGCCAGCAGTCCGGAGGGACAGGGTAAAAATGAGCAGTTCTTC
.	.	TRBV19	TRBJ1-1	CASKAVGGTEAFF	TGTGCCAGTAAAGCGGTGGGGGGAACTGAAGCTTTCTTT
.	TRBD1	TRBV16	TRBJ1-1	CASSQSLQGAYTEAFF	TGTGCCAGCAGCCAATCGCTTCAGGGGGCCTACACTGAAGCTTTCTTT
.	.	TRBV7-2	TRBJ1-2	CASSSTTDMSYGYTF	TGTGCCAGCAGCTCCACCACAGATATGAGCTATGGCTACACCTTC
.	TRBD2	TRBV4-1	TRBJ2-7	CASSQEGSGSSFRNEQYF	TGCGCCAGCAGCCAAGAAGGTAGCGGGAGCTCCTTCAGGAACGAGCAGTACTTC
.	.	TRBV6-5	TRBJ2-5	CASSYRTEETQYF	TGTGCCAGCAGTTACAGGACAGAAGAGACCCAGTACTTC
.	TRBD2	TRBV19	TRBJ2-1	CASSGRTSGRSSYNEQFF	TGTGCCAGTAGTGGGCGGACTAGCGGGAGGAGCTCCTACAATGAGCAGTTCTTC
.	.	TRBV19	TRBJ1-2	CASSMQAINYGYTF	TGTGCCAGTAGTATGCAGGCGATAAACTATGGCTACACCTTC
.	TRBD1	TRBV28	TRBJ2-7	CASSQTGVSYEQYF	TGTGCCAGCAGTCAAACAGGGGTCTCCTACGAGCAGTACTTC
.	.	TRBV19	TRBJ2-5	CASSVDGHYQETQYF	TGTGCCAGTAGTGTTGACGGACACTACCAAGAGACCCAGTACTTC
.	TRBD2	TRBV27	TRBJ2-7	CASSIRGSASYEQYF	TGTGCCAGCAGTATCCGCGGGAGCGCATCCTACGAGCAGTACTTC
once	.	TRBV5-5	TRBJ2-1	CASSLYPSSYNEQFF	TGTGCCAGCAGCTTGTACCCGAGCTCCTACAATGAGCAGTTCTTC
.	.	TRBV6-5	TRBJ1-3	CASTPTWGAGNTIYF	TGTGCCAGCACTCCAACTTGGGGGGCTGGAAACACCATATATTTT
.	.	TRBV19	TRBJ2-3	CASSMLRADTQYF	TGTGCCAGTAGTATGCTCAGGGCGGATACGCAGTATTTT
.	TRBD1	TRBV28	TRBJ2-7	CASTPRTGGFYEQYF	TGTGCCAGCACGCCTCGGACAGGGGGCTTCTACGAGCAGTACTTC